This T cell receptor (beta chain) was retrieved from a study of cytomegalovirus exposure and HLA in healthy donors. V lost 6 bases to trimming and J lost 2 bases, with 16 bases between them. This CDR3 contains 15 residues. Looked up from germline, CDR1 is SEHNR and CDR2 is FQNEAQ (reference sequence). The PCR had 60 Vbeta and 13 Jbeta primers. The data were produced by immunoSEQ multiplex PCR, yet TCRdb's version contains in-frame clones alone and is incomplete. Seen here are 50,000 to 75,000 clones, approximately 80% observed once, and the top ten hold about 4%. Study-level points and caveats: In presence/absence analyses, roughly uniform sequencing depth across donors was assumed. Indistinguishability led to the exclusion of some V segments, TRBV6-2 and TRBV6-3 included. As a later analysis revealed, most CMV-associated TCR beta chains appeared HLA-restricted. It was reportedly the case that the classifier diagnosed cytomegalovirus status with high specificity and sensitivity.

As concerns this clone: Its target is unknown.

The sequencing input was PBMCs. The clonotype was recovered from a woman aged 40-49 years in good health and CMV-seronegative. V and J are TRBV7-9 and TRBJ1-2, with D unresolved. In nucleotides, the CDR3 is TGTGCCAGCAGTTCCGTCCGTCTCGGGAACTATGGCTACACCTTC. As protein: CASSSVRLGNYGYTF.